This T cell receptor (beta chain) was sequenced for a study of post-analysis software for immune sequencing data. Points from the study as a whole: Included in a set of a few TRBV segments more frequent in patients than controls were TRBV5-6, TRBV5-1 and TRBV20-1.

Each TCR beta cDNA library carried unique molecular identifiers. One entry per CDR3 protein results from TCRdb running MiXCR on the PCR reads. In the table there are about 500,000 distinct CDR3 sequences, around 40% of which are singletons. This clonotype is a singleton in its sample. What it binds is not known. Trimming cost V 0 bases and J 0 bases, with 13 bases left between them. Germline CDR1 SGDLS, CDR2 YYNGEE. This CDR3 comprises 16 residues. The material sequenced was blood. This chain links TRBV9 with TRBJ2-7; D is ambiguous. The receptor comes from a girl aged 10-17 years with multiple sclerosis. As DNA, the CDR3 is TGTGCCAGCAGCGTAGGGTCCCCGGGTCACTCCTACGAGCAGTACTTC. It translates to CASSVGSPGHSYEQYF.